This record covers a single T cell receptor beta chain. Its target is not known. The CDR3 runs 16 residues. The V end lost 7 bases, the J end lost 5 bases, and 23 bases lay between the germline ends. Germline assignment: CDR1 SGHTA and CDR2 FQGNSA. This sample is part of a study of cytomegalovirus exposure and HLA in healthy donors. Study-wide results and limits: Researchers reported that a few CMV-associated chains were confirmed in vitro as CMV antigen-specific.

Vbeta (60) and Jbeta (13) primers were used in the PCR. Sequenced by immunoSEQ multiplex PCR; TCRdb stores in-frame clones only, minus some. The data contain about 170,000 clones, around three quarters of them seen just once; the ten biggest clones take up around 2%. This receptor was identified in a woman younger than 45 in good health and CMV-seropositive. The V gene is TRBV7-2, the J gene TRBJ1-2; D is perhaps TRBD1 (6 bases). The sample comprised PBMCs. The CDR3 bases are TGTGCCAGCACCGGAACCTACAGGGAAAAAGGTTATGGCTACACCTTC. Amino acid sequence: CASTGTYREKGYGYTF.